These 7 T cell receptor beta chains share one sample of origin, sequenced in a study of shared clonotypes between healthy human individuals. Method: immunoSEQ multiplex PCR; TCRdb's copy keeps in-frame clones and lacks some. The top ten hold about 12% of the sample, which has 450,000 to 500,000 clones, 81% seen once. The specimen sequenced was PBMCs. These receptors originate from a woman aged 40-49 years in good health. Some clones in this sample may be carry-over from other donors' samples.

This sequence joins TRBV6-6 and TRBJ2-5; a possible D gene is TRBD2 (6 bases). V lost 3 bases to trimming and J lost 3 bases, with 8 bases between them. Germline V gene data show CDR1 as MNHNY and CDR2 as SVGAGI (reference sequence). The CDR3 length is 13 residues. Here the CDR3 DNA reads TGTGCCAGCAGTTATGGGGAGGAAGAGACCCAGTACTTC. It specifies CASSYGEEETQYF.

The genes are TRBV18 and TRBJ2-7; the D gene is possibly TRBD1 (6 bases). Germline CDR1 and CDR2: KGHSH and LQKENI. The length of the CDR3 is 17 residues. The V end was cut by 2 bases, the J end by 6 bases, with 23 bases between. The CDR3 loop reads CASSPRAETGGFIEQYF. The CDR3 DNA reads as TGTGCCAGCTCACCAAGGGCCGAGACAGGAGGATTCATCGAGCAGTACTTC.

With respect to this clone: It is likely a read error: a sequence one base away is far more abundant. The rearrangement uses TRBV4-1 and TRBJ1-5; the match to TRBD1 covers 8 bases. Looked up from germline, CDR1 is MGHRA and CDR2 is YSYEKL. The CDR3 is made up of 15 amino acids. J was trimmed by 6 bases and V by 1 base; bases with no gene match: 5. The CDR3 coding sequence is TGCGCCAGCAGCCAAGGGACAGGGTTGGGTCAGCCCCAGCATTTT. This codes for CASSQGTGLGQPQHF.

The gene calls are TRBV30 and TRBJ2-3; possibly TRBD1 for D (6 bases). Germline-derived CDR1 and CDR2 are GTSNPN and SVGIG (reference sequence). This CDR3 contains 13 residues. Between the trimmed V and J ends, which lost 0 bases and 4 bases, there was a span of 8 bases. CDR3 nucleotide sequence: TGTGCCTGGAGTGTCAGGGGCGCAGATACGCAGTATTTT. This codes for CAWSVRGADTQYF.

This sequence joins TRBV18 and TRBJ1-5, with no clear D. The ends were cut back, 5 bases at V and 1 base at J, with 12 bases in the middle. In germline, CDR1 is KGHSH, CDR2 LQKENI. This CDR3 region has 15 residues. The CDR3 loop is CASSGGGPSNQPQHF. The CDR3 DNA reads TGTGCCAGCTCAGGCGGAGGTCCAAGCAATCAGCCCCAGCATTTT.

This sequence joins TRBV7-3 and TRBJ1-1; D remains ambiguous. Trimming pared 5 bases from V and 5 bases from J, leaving 12 bases between. There are 13 residues in the CDR3. Germline CDR1 and CDR2: SGHTA and FQGTGA. The CDR3 DNA reads as TGTGCCAGCAGCCCCTCGGGAGTAACTGAAGCTTTCTTT. It yields the protein CASSPSGVTEAFF.

On this clone: With only one base between it and a far larger clone, this is likely a read error. No conserved phenylalanine or tryptophan ends this CDR3, so it is likely a read error. The V and J genes are TRBV7-9 and TRBJ2-7; D gene unclear. Deletions cut 5 bases from V and 1 base from J, with 15 bases between. CDR3 size: 15 residues. In germline, CDR1 is SEHNR, CDR2 FQNEAQ (reference sequence). CDR3 DNA: TGTGCCAGCAGCCAACTGGCTGGGCTTTCCTACGAGCAGTACTCC. Translating gives CASSQLAGLSYEQYS.